A single sample gave rise to the 24 T cell receptor beta chains below, sequenced in a study of molecular identifiers for immune sequencing clone quantification. TCRdb used MiXCR to reprocess the PCR reads, holding one entry per CDR3 protein. The table lists 20,000 to 30,000 distinct CDR3 sequences, roughly 17% of them singletons. The source material was naive CD8+ T cells from blood, with Jurkat cell RNA spiked in. Described subset: FACS-sorted CD8+CD4-CCR7+CD45RA+ naive T cells. Receptors were obtained from a human donor in good health. Some libraries in this study had Jurkat cell RNA spiked in.

This clonotype was recorded a few times. Being one base from a much bigger clone, this may be a read error. This chain connects TRBV5-1 to TRBJ2-5, with a tentative D call TRBD1 (5 bases). Germline V gene data show CDR1 as SGHRS and CDR2 as YFSETQ. The CDR3 consists of 14 residues. Trimming removed 0 bases from V and 7 bases from J, with 13 bases in between. As DNA, the CDR3 is TGCGCCAGCAGCTTGGACCTTTCGCAGGGGACCCAGTACTTC. Residues: CASSLDLSQGTQYF.

This clonotype was recorded at least ten times. The rearrangement links TRBV29-1 to TRBJ1-1, with TRBD1 matching 9 bases. With V trimmed by 5 bases and J by 4 bases, 14 bases remained unmatched. The CDR3 covers 16 residues. Germline V gene lookup returns CDR1 SQVTM and CDR2 ANQGSEA. CDR3 nucleotide sequence: TGCAGCGTTCCGATTCCTGACAGGGGGATAGGCACTGAAGCTTTCTTT. Translating it yields CSVPIPDRGIGTEAFF. Complete variable domain (other parts from reference TRBV29-1 and TRBJ1-1): SAVISQKPSRDICQRGTSLTIQCQVDSQVTMMFWYRQQPGQSLTLIATANQGSEATYESGFVIDKFPISRPNLTFSTLTVSNMSPEDSSIYLCSVPIPDRGIGTEAFFGQGTRLTVV.

There are many counts of this clonotype. The chain carries TRBV7-9 and TRBJ2-7; 7 bases are shared with TRBD1. CDR1 SEHNR and CDR2 FQNEAQ come from the germline V gene (reference sequence). V lost 5 bases and J lost 4; bases outside the gene matches: 11. The CDR3 covers 15 residues. As DNA, the CDR3 is TGTGCCAGCAGCACGACCGGGACAGACCGATACGAGCAGTACTTC. As protein: CASSTTGTDRYEQYF. The whole variable domain, filled in from reference TRBV7-9 and TRBJ2-7, reads DTGVSQNPRHKITKRGQNVTFRCDPISEHNRLYWYRQTLGQGPEFLTYFQNEAQLEKSRLLSDRFSAERPKGSFSTLEIQRTEQGDSAMYLCASSTTGTDRYEQYFGPGTRLTVT.

The rearrangement uses TRBV20-1 and TRBJ2-7, with 7 nucleotides matching TRBD2. Germline values: CDR1 DFQATT, CDR2 SNEGSKA (reference sequence). After removal of 5 bases from V and 1 base from J, the junction contained 8 bases not matched to a gene. The CDR3 has 14 amino acids. CDR3 sequence reads: CSALERGGSYEQYF. CDR3 bases: TGCAGTGCTCTCGAGCGGGGAGGTTCCTACGAGCAGTACTTC.

This clonotype has at least ten counts. The rearrangement joins TRBV7-3 to TRBJ2-1; D gene ambiguous. Germline V gives CDR1 SGHTA, CDR2 FQGTGA. Trimming left V 1 base short and J 2 bases short, with 9 bases between. CDR3 size: 15 residues. The CDR3 here is CASSLISAPYNEQFF. In DNA, the CDR3 is TGTGCCAGCAGCTTAATCTCCGCCCCCTACAATGAGCAGTTCTTC.

This clonotype has a handful of counts. In DNA, the CDR3 is TGTGCCAGCAGCCCCGATGTGGGCCTCGTTGGGCAGTTCTTC. It specifies CASSPDVGLVGQFF. V gene TRBV7-9 combines with J gene TRBJ2-1; D gene ambiguous. Trimming stripped 5 bases from V and 12 bases from J, with 20 bases between. CDR1 is SEHNR, CDR2 FQNEAQ, per germline (reference sequence). This CDR3 is built from 14 residues. Full variable domain (remainder filled in from reference TRBV7-9 and TRBJ2-1): DTGVSQNPRHKITKRGQNVTFRCDPISEHNRLYWYRQTLGQGPEFLTYFQNEAQLEKSRLLSDRFSAERPKGSFSTLEIQRTEQGDSAMYLCASSPDVGLVGQFFGPGTRLTVL.

This clonotype has at least ten counts. The rearrangement uses TRBV30 and TRBJ1-4; D gene ambiguous. The CDR3 is 14 residues long. CDR1 and CDR2 from the germline V gene are GTSNPN and SVGIG (reference sequence). The V and J ends lost 2 bases and 2 bases respectively, with 9 bases between them. DNA of the CDR3: TGTGCCTGGAGTTTCGGGATTACTAATGAAAAACTGTTTTTT. Its protein product is CAWSFGITNEKLFF. The variable domain in full, completed from reference TRBV30 and TRBJ1-4, reads SQTIHQWPATLVQPVGSPLSLECTVEGTSNPNLYWYRQAAGRGLQLLFYSVGIGQISSEVPQNLSASRPQDRQFILSSKKLLLSDSGFYLCAWSFGITNEKLFFGSGTQLSVL.

By share, this clonotype counts as medium-sized. The rearrangement links TRBV7-9 to TRBJ2-3; 14 nucleotides agree with TRBD2. This CDR3 comprises 17 residues. CDR1 and CDR2 (germline): SEHNR, FQNEAQ (reference sequence). Trimming cost V 4 bases and J 2 bases; bases outside gene matches: 5. Here the CDR3 reads CASSSAGLAGVTDTQYF. CDR3 bases: TGTGCCAGCAGCTCAGCGGGACTAGCGGGGGTCACAGATACGCAGTATTTT.

This clonotype was detected only once. A clone one base away is much larger, so this may be a read error. The conserved final phenylalanine or tryptophan is absent from the CDR3, which likely points to a read error. The DNA is left out, because the CDR3 cannot be placed on it with certainty; the CDR3 is given as TCRdb lists it. CDR3 region: CASSSPGLIGRHL. The chain has TRBV7-9 and TRBJ2-7; the table's D gene call, TRBD2, was not cross checked with the DNA. The CDR3 has 13 amino acids, counting both end residues. Germline CDR1 SEHNR, CDR2 FQNEAQ (reference sequence).

This clonotype has at least ten counts. V is TRBV7-2 and J is TRBJ2-1; tentatively, D is TRBD2 (6 bases). The CDR3 consists of 11 residues. V was clipped by 4 bases and J by 9 bases, with 7 bases between them. The germline gives CDR1 SGHTA, CDR2 FQGNSA. CDR3 amino acids: CASSSGGEQFF. The CDR3 DNA reads TGTGCCAGCAGCTCCGGGGGTGAGCAGTTCTTC. The entire variable domain, with the rest obtained from reference TRBV7-2 and TRBJ2-1, is as follows: GAGVSQSPSNKVTEKGKDVELRCDPISGHTALYWYRQSLGQGLEFLIYFQGNSAPDKSGLPSDRFSAERTGGSVSTLTIQRTQQEDSAVYLCASSSGGEQFFGPGTRLTVL.

There are many counts of this clonotype. This chain links TRBV7-2 with TRBJ1-2; unclear D gene. Between the trimmed V and J ends, which lost 1 base and 4 bases, there was a span of 16 bases. This CDR3 has 16 residues. Germline V CDR1 and CDR2: SGHTA, FQGNSA. The CDR3 nucleotides read TGTGCCAGCAGCTTAGAATTGTCCCCCCCGGGCTATGGCTACACCTTC. This sequence encodes CASSLELSPPGYGYTF.

This clonotype appeared many times. The chain's CDR3 is CASSVGGTPYNEQFF. CDR3 in DNA: TGTGCCAGCAGCGTAGGGGGGACCCCCTACAATGAGCAGTTCTTC. V and J are TRBV11-2 and TRBJ2-1; the D call may be TRBD1 or TRBD2 (6 bases each). Per germline, CDR1 SGHAT and CDR2 FQNNGV. The V gene lost 5 bases and the J gene lost 2 bases, with 13 bases spanning the gap. This CDR3 spans 15 amino acids.

This clonotype has ten or more counts. The chain uses TRBV28 and TRBJ2-7, with D perhaps assigned TRBD1 or TRBD2 (5 bases each). The ends were cut back, 5 bases at V and 3 bases at J, with 20 bases in the middle. This CDR3 region has 16 residues. Germline CDR1 and CDR2: MDHEN and SYDVKM. CDR3 region: CASSPIGTGLLYEQYF. DNA for the CDR3: TGTGCCAGCAGTCCTATAGGGACCGGTCTGCTCTACGAGCAGTACTTC.

This clonotype was counted many times. The V gene is TRBV5-1, the J gene TRBJ2-2; D perhaps matches TRBD1 (5 bases). CDR1 and CDR2 from the germline V gene are SGHRS and YFSETQ. Deletions cut 6 bases from V and 7 bases from J, with 16 bases between. The CDR3 is 14 residues long. CDR3 DNA: TGCGCCAGCACCCTGGGATGGGGCGTCGGGGAGCTGTTTTTT. Translation: CASTLGWGVGELFF.

This clonotype was picked up many times. This chain uses TRBV5-6 with TRBJ2-3, with 7 positions matching TRBD1. Looked up from germline, CDR1 is SGHDT and CDR2 is YYEEEE. The trim removed 0 bases at V and 0 bases at J, leaving 1 base unmatched. This CDR3 has 15 amino acids. The CDR3 nucleotides read TGTGCCAGCAGCTTGGGAGGGGGCAGCACAGATACGCAGTATTTT. It yields the protein CASSLGGGSTDTQYF.

About this clonotype: This may be a read error: a much more frequent sequence differs by one nucleotide. This sequence joins TRBV27 and TRBJ1-1; D is perhaps TRBD1 (5 bases). Germline lookup yields CDR1 MNHEY and CDR2 SMNVEV (reference sequence). The CDR3 is 13 amino acids. The germline V and J ends were trimmed by 4 bases and 4 bases, with 10 bases remaining between them. The CDR3 here is CASSWHGGTEAFF. Here the CDR3 DNA reads TGTGCCAGCAGTTGGCATGGGGGCACTGAAGCTTTCTTT.

The rearrangement uses TRBV29-1 and TRBJ2-3; 11 bases are shared with TRBD2. V dropped 5 bases and J dropped 3; count of bases not matched to a gene: 13. Per germline, CDR1 SQVTM and CDR2 ANQGSEA. CDR3 length equals 17 residues. The CDR3 loop reads CSVTLTSGTWTTDTQYF. DNA of the CDR3: TGCAGCGTTACCTTGACTAGCGGGACCTGGACAACAGATACGCAGTATTTT.

This clonotype was counted many times. The rearrangement links TRBV7-6 to TRBJ2-7, with 7 bases that match TRBD1. J gave up 6 bases and V 4 bases, and 9 bases lay outside the gene matches. CDR3 size: 14 residues. The germline V gene has CDR1 SGHVS and CDR2 FNYEAQ. Here the CDR3 reads CASSSKTGTGEQYF. CDR3 nucleotide sequence: TGTGCCAGCAGCTCGAAGACAGGGACGGGCGAGCAGTACTTC.

At least ten counts were recorded for this clonotype. This CDR3 is CASSLPDAAASYEQYF. CDR3 in DNA: TGTGCCAGCAGCTTGCCCGACGCAGCCGCCAGCTACGAGCAGTACTTC. This chain uses TRBV7-6 with TRBJ2-7; no clear D gene. The germline CDR1 and CDR2 sequences are SGHVS and FNYEAQ. CDR3 length: 16 residues. V gave up 3 bases and J gave up 3 bases, with 18 bases separating them.

This clonotype was recorded many times. V and J are TRBV7-2 and TRBJ2-6; 8 bases line up with TRBD1. This CDR3 has 16 residues. V trimming: 3 bases; J trimming: 4 bases; junction bases outside the gene matches: 5. CDR1 is SGHTA, CDR2 FQGNSA, per germline. As DNA, the CDR3 is TGTGCCAGCAGCTTCGCACAGGGGGACGGGGCCAACGTCCTGACTTTC. This sequence encodes CASSFAQGDGANVLTF.

This clonotype occurred many times. This chain connects TRBV30 to TRBJ2-3; D tentatively reads TRBD1 or TRBD2 (6 bases each). Germline V gene data show CDR1 as GTSNPN and CDR2 as SVGIG (reference sequence). The germline V and J ends were trimmed by 5 bases and 0 bases, with 18 bases remaining between them. The length of the CDR3 is 16 residues. The CDR3 sequence is CAWEMPGATSTDTQYF. In DNA form, the CDR3 reads TGTGCCTGGGAGATGCCGGGGGCCACTAGCACAGATACGCAGTATTTT.

This clonotype was counted many times. The chain recombines TRBV14 with TRBJ2-5, with 9 positions matching TRBD1. Germline-derived CDR1 and CDR2 are SGHDN and FVKESK. This CDR3 is built from 15 residues. The V segment lost 4 bases and the J segment 0 bases; nucleotides outside the gene matches: 3. The CDR3 nucleotides are TGTGCCAGCAGCCTACGGGACAGGGACCAAGAGACCCAGTACTTC. Translation: CASSLRDRDQETQYF.

With respect to this clonotype: This may arise from a read error, as a much more abundant clone is one base away. V is TRBV12-3 or TRBV12-4 and J is TRBJ2-3; no clear D. V was trimmed by 5 bases and J by 8 bases, leaving 14 bases between them. CDR3 length: 13 amino acids. Written as DNA, the CDR3 is TGTGCCAGCAGTCCCATATTACCGGGTACGCAGTATTTT. Protein sequence: CASSPILPGTQYF.

On this clonotype: The junction departs from the called germline gene at one end, perhaps through a read error. V is TRBV19 and J is TRBJ2-7; 8 bases are shared with TRBD2. CDR3 length: 15 residues. CDR1 is LNHDA, CDR2 SQIVND, per germline (reference sequence). CDR3 bases: TGTGCCAGTGGTATATCGGCGGGAGGCCCTCGAGAGCAGTACTTC. It yields the protein CASGISAGGPREQYF. The full variable domain, completed using reference TRBV19 and TRBJ2-7, is DGGITQSPKYLFRKEGQNVTLSCEQNLNHDAMYWYRQDPGQGLRLIYYSQIVNDFQKGDIAEGYSVSREKKESFPLTVTSAQKNPTAFYLCASGISAGGPREQYFGPGTRLTVT.